This T cell receptor beta chain was sequenced during a study of blood T cell repertoires in COVID-19. Study-level background: Sites across the United States, Italy and Spain contributed samples from acute and convalescent COVID-19. T cells, B-cell-depleted T cells, or PBMCs provided the cDNA or gDNA that served as material.

Original methodology: By means of reference gene primer amplification, nucleated cell counts were estimated. The table came from immunoSEQ multiplex PCR; TCRdb's copy has only in-frame clones and leaves some out. V, J and clone size reflect that table, while D and trimming were determined from the DNA. The sample lists around 200,000 clones, around 82% seen once, with 4.4% in the top ten. This clone was seen once. The V gene's germline CDR1 is MNHEY and CDR2 SVGEGT. The CDR3 has 15 residues. The V end lost 4 bases, the J end lost 6 bases, and 15 bases lay between the germline ends. This receptor was identified in a man in his fifties or sixties with active or convalescent COVID-19. V usage is TRBV6-2 or TRBV6-3 and J usage is TRBJ2-2; tentative D call: TRBD2 (6 bases). The sequencing sample was made of peripheral blood. The CDR3 is CASSFGRRGSGELFF. For the CDR3, the DNA is TGTGCCAGCAGTTTTGGACGGAGGGGCTCCGGGGAGCTGTTTTTT.